A single sample is the source of the 3 T cell receptor beta chains below, sequenced in a study of identical twins. A single record per CDR3 protein comes from TCRdb applying MiXCR to the 5' RACE reads. The sample yields some 760,000 distinct CDR3 sequences, about 18% seen once. These records were also assigned to another study, of T cells expressing NK-cell markers.

Sequencing input: PBMCs. These receptor sequences come from a woman under 30 in good health.

V gene TRBV5-1 combines with J gene TRBJ2-7, with D uncertain. CDR1 and CDR2 from the germline V gene are SGHRS and YFSETQ. The CDR3 runs 13 residues. V was shortened by 0 bases and J by 3 bases, with 7 bases between the two germline ends. The DNA of the CDR3 is TGCGCCAGCAGCTTGGACGAAAACTACGAGCAGTACTTC. It is translated as CASSLDENYEQYF.

This clonotype was detected only a few times. This CDR3 is CAWMDRGSGYGYTF. The CDR3 DNA is TGTGCCTGGATGGACAGGGGAAGTGGCTATGGCTACACCTTC. The chain links TRBV30 to TRBJ1-2; 9 bases line up with TRBD1. After removal of 4 bases from V and 4 bases from J, the junction contained 7 bases not matched to a gene. Germline V gene lookup returns CDR1 GTSNPN and CDR2 SVGIG (reference sequence). This CDR3 has 14 residues.

This clonotype was observed a few times. The chain employs TRBV10-1 and TRBJ2-7, with a possible D match to TRBD2 (6 bases). This CDR3 contains 17 residues. Trimming left V 0 bases short and J 0 bases short, with 15 bases between. Germline-derived CDR1 and CDR2 are WNHNN and SYGVQD (reference sequence). The CDR3 region is CASSESQAGLDSYEQYF. In nucleotides, the CDR3 is TGCGCCAGCAGTGAGTCCCAGGCGGGGTTGGACTCCTACGAGCAGTACTTC.